Detailed here is one TCR beta chain. The antigen remains undetermined. This entry is derived from a study of monozygotic twins with inflammatory bowel disease. Points from the study as a whole: T cell subtypes were not distinguishable in this analysis.

The CDR3 has 14 residues. CDR1 is SGHTA and CDR2 is FQGNSA in the germline V gene. One blood sample of about 2.5 ml was taken from each donor. Using the 5' RACE reads, TCRdb records one entry per CDR3 protein without DNA. The sample totals fewer than 400,000 distinct CDR3 sequences; its top ten clones hold 5% to 6%. The chain couples TRBV7-2 to TRBJ2-3; TCRdb proposes TRBD1, but this gene call is untestable without DNA. The sequenced sample was blood. This TCR was recovered from a human donor with ulcerative colitis or Crohn's disease, or a healthy co-twin of an affected twin (not recorded which). The CDR3 region is CASSPPGWADTQYF.